This TCR beta chain was sequenced in a study of cytomegalovirus exposure and HLA in healthy donors (dated by TCRdb to about 2017). Study-level background: According to an earlier analysis of several hundred of the donors, roughly 180 million T cells yielded 90 million to 130 million unique TCR beta sequences and about 300 Gb of sequence data. Besides the first cohort of roughly 700 subjects, a separate validation cohort made up of roughly 120 different subjects was used. The study used immunosequencing to profile the T cell repertoires of approximately 640 subjects and linked those repertoires to cytomegalovirus serostatus. Donor age, sex, ethnicity and CMV serostatus were collected together with the repertoire data. Across approximately 400 genotyped donors of the cohort, an average of 235,054 unique TCR beta nucleotide sequences per donor were sequenced, and roughly a sixth of those sequences were non-productive. An earlier analysis of a few hundred of the donors applied high-throughput TCR beta sequencing to assess whether each TCR beta V gene segment acted as functional or pseudogenic. The number of typed donors differed by locus: roughly 620-630 for A, B, C, DRB1 and DQB1; some 500 for DQA1; 606 for DPA1; and 450 to 480 for DPB1. Every repertoire in the discovery cohort had been generated on one and the same sequencing platform. In the later analysis, no new phenotypic data were used to find candidate immune exposures; instead, reliance was placed on TCR beta sequences and their occurrence across donors. An early release that covered more than 550 HLA-typed donors contained approximately 300 gigabases of sequencing data and tens of millions of unique TCR sequences. The study aimed to test whether cataloging public T cell receptors could reveal signatures of past pathogen exposure. About five DR-DQ haplotypes were treated as single units for association and clustering because of strong linkage in the cohort. Among the 398 genotyped donors, around 81% belonged to the genetic ancestry cluster associated with self-reported Caucasian donors. A later analysis re-analyzed previously published TCR beta repertoires from roughly 630 donors and added high-resolution HLA genotyping to study TCR occurrence patterns. The study combined high-throughput TCR immunosequencing, statistical association of individual TCRs with disease status, and machine learning to predict cytomegalovirus infection status. HLA typing covered class I and class II loci at four-digit resolution. A later genetic analysis took genome-wide SNP genotypes for about three fifths of the roughly 700 donors and used that subset as a discovery cohort.

General study outcomes and caveats: When HLA alleles, especially DR and DQ, strongly co-occurred, TCR associations were difficult to assign to individual alleles. Correlated functional status among segregating V segments might reflect linkage disequilibrium, but an unknown experimental factor could not be ruled out. An association between a missense DCLRE1C variant and V-gene and J-gene trimming of TCR beta chains was found in a later genetic analysis and replicated in an independent cohort. Compared with equally common non-associated chains, HLA-associated TCR beta chains in a later analysis were more clonally expanded and had lower generation probabilities. In this cohort, only TCR beta chains were sequenced, and detectable features were limited by the absence of alpha or paired-chain data. An earlier analysis of approximately 570 of the donors showed that most TCR beta V segments appeared in productive rearrangements either about 87% or about 30% of the time, which broadly matched IMGT annotations. Because some donors lacked HLA typing at each locus, the association tests relied only on the typed subset. The classifier was reported to diagnose cytomegalovirus status with high specificity and sensitivity in both the original cohort and the validation cohort. A total of about 150 TCR beta chains were listed by the study as associated with cytomegalovirus. A cluster of highly shared sequence variants was judged likely to be a technical artifact of the sequencing pipeline. According to a later analysis, TCR association rates differed among HLA loci, with DRB1 alleles showing the most associated TCRs and HLA-C alleles showing the fewest. It was suggested by the authors that the approach could potentially be generalized to other disease states and immunological phenotypes. In vitro tests confirmed that a few of the cytomegalovirus-associated TCR beta chains recognize cytomegalovirus antigens. Most TCR sequences were observed very rarely across donors, whereas some public TCRs were present in many individuals. According to a later analysis, parvovirus B19, influenza, CMV and Epstein-Barr virus appeared linked to several top co-occurrence clusters. In a later genetic analysis, fewer N-insertions in productive TCRs were reported among donors in an Asian-associated ancestry cluster than the roughly 700-donor mean. Immune exposure information for the cohort was limited to CMV serostatus. In a later analysis, most CMV-associated TCR beta chains were found to appear HLA-restricted, with HLA associations seemingly driven largely by CMV exposure. Because counts were too low, seventeen rarely observed V segments, including chromosome 9 orphons, were excluded from the earlier analysis of 500 to 700 of the donors. Specific HLA alleles were associated with some 15,000 TCR beta sequences at a false discovery rate of 0.05 in a later analysis. The presence/absence analyses assumed that sequencing depth was roughly uniform across donors, and that assumption may not be true. Some IMGT-functional V segments, including TRBV6-2 and TRBV6-3, could not be told apart with the 87-base-pair reads, so those segments were excluded. A further reported finding was that TCR beta sequences accurately predicted the HLA-A and HLA-B alleles for most subjects in the first cohort.

In total, approximately 690 healthy bone marrow donors made up the cohort. All cohort members were sampled while nominally healthy, although unrecorded immune exposures were likely present. The donor was CMV seronegative and was included in the group of around 320 seronegative cohort members. A peripheral blood sample was collected from each donor, and TCR beta sequencing was performed on peripheral blood mononuclear cells. Genomic DNA extraction from the blood cell samples was performed with the Qiagen DNeasy Blood Extraction Kit. The CDR3 spans 16 residues, from the cysteine through the phenylalanine. The read is trimmed to its CDR3 DNA, 48 bases read in frame from base 1. The germline V gene encodes CDR1 MDHEN and CDR2 SYDVKM. At the junction V is shortened by 5 bases and J by 1 base; bases outside the gene matches: 6. The library was prepared using the immunoSEQ multiplex PCR assay. For the multiplex PCR, a mixture combining 60 forward primers for TCR Vbeta segments and 13 reverse primers for TCR Jbeta segments was used. The CDR3 region of rearranged TCR beta genes was amplified from genomic DNA by a multiplex PCR assay. On the Illumina HiSeq System, the amplified TCR beta libraries were sequenced as 87-base-pair reads. The authors processed their data as follows. A later analysis counted approximately 84 million unique TCR beta chains across the 666 repertoires, and some 11 million of these chains were shared by at least two donors. A nearest-neighbor algorithm error-corrected the raw reads and collapsed the reads into unique sequences, merging closely related sequences to remove PCR and sequencing errors. To assign V, D and J gene segments, CDR3 sequences were aligned to IMGT reference sequences. For a sequence to be retained, a match of at least six nucleotides was required to both a V gene segment and a J gene segment. Rearrangements were classified as productive when the CDR3 lacked stop codons and remained in frame with V and J, and all other rearrangements were classified as non-productive. CDR3 was defined according to IMGT convention as the region running from the second conserved V-encoded cysteine to the conserved J-encoded phenylalanine. Sequences without an unambiguous match to a single V gene segment were excluded from the earlier analysis of 587 of the donors. In an earlier analysis of approximately 590 of the donors, a V segment was called functional when productive rearrangements were above 56.7%, and segregating when the standard deviation between donors exceeded 5%. A statistical classification framework was built to diagnose cytomegalovirus status from the catalog of TCR beta chain sequences. V and J gene assignment, in a later analysis, came from comparing TCR nucleotide sequences with IMGT/GENE-DB human TR gene sequences. A later analysis assigned CDR3 sequences and most-parsimonious VDJ recombination scenarios with the TCRdist pipeline. In a later analysis, each TCR beta chain was defined by its CDR3 amino acid sequence together with its V-gene family, and reads without a unique V-gene family were excluded. In a later analysis, around 650 highly shared, low-generation-probability nucleotide sequences were removed to address suspected cross-contamination and a sequencing artifact. For each public chain, a later analysis derived a clonal expansion index from normalized ranks of inferred template counts within each repertoire. Generation probabilities in a later analysis came from a VDJ recombination model fitted to out-of-frame rearrangements, and those results were checked against IGoR. Hypergeometric tests were used in a later analysis to score TCR-TCR, TCR-HLA and TCR-CMV co-occurrence, with a repertoire-size bias correction applied to the TCR pairs. A later analysis estimated false discovery rates by permuting HLA or CMV assignments 20 times. In a later analysis, co-occurring TCRs were grouped with DBSCAN, and TCRdist sequence similarity was added when clustering was performed within HLA-allele-positive subsets. For co-occurrence clustering, repertoires with fewer than 30,000 or more than 120,000 public chains were excluded, along with roughly 5 repertoires with anomalous nucleotide sharing. TCRdb stores this immuneACCESS table with in-frame sequences only. Part of the clones is absent; in the studies checked, under half of the shortfall reflects unresolved V genes, and no reason is known for the rest. That table supplies the V and J calls and clone size; D and trimming were determined from the DNA. The sample table records about 150,000 clones; roughly 9.7% of these occur just once. Approximately 1.7% of the sample comes from the top ten.

With regard to this clone: Its target antigen remains unknown. No much larger clonotype is one base removed from it; base qualities were not supplied.

This receptor was identified in a man between 50 and 59 years old in good health and CMV-seronegative. The sequenced material came from PBMCs. This sequence uses TRBV28 and TRBJ2-1, with 9 central nucleotides matching TRBD1. The DNA is TGTGCCAGCAGTCGCTGGGACAGGGAATCCTACAATGAGCAGTTCTTC. This encodes CASSRWDRESYNEQFF.